This TCR beta chain was profiled in a study of control samples from healthy donors and cancer patients. The method was immunoSEQ multiplex PCR; TCRdb's version includes in-frame clones alone and lacks a portion of them. This table has roughly 370,000 clones, around 90% appearing once. The sequencing input was PBMCs. This receptor was taken from a man between 40 and 49 years old with head and neck cancer.

CDR3 nucleotides: TGTGCCAGCGGATCGGGGGGGACCCAGTACTTC. Translation gives CASGSGGTQYF. The chain uses TRBV12-3 or TRBV12-4 and TRBJ2-5; TRBD2 matches 7 bases. The CDR3 covers 11 residues. Trimming at V came to 8 bases and at J to 7 bases, leaving 4 bases not matched to a gene.